This T cell receptor (beta chain) was sequenced during a study of blood T cell repertoires in COVID-19. Study-level background: COVID-19 samples from acute and convalescent phases originated in the United States, Italy and Spain.

V lost 2 bases and J lost 6, with 17 bases in between. CDR1 is SNHLY and CDR2 is FYNNEI in the germline V gene. CDR3 length: 15 amino acids. Original processing notes: Reference gene primer amplification in the assay estimated nucleated cell counts. Generated by immunoSEQ multiplex PCR, the TCRdb table keeps only in-frame clones and is missing some. V, J and clone size were drawn from that table, and D and trimming were deduced from the DNA. The data hold 87,000 or so clones, with around 87% observed a single time. This chain connects TRBV2 to TRBJ2-7; D may be TRBD1 (6 bases). The receptor was isolated from a woman of 80 years or more with acute or convalescent COVID-19. Sequencing used peripheral blood. The CDR3 sequence is CASSESRGEASEQYF. As DNA, the CDR3 is TGTGCCAGCAGTGAAAGCAGGGGAGAGGCGAGCGAGCAGTACTTC. Full variable domain (missing parts from reference TRBV2 and TRBJ2-7): EPEVTQTPSHQVTQMGQEVILRCVPISNHLYFYWYRQILGQKVEFLVSFYNNEISEKSEIFDDQFSVERPDGSNFTLKIRSTKLEDSAMYFCASSESRGEASEQYFGPGTRLTVT.